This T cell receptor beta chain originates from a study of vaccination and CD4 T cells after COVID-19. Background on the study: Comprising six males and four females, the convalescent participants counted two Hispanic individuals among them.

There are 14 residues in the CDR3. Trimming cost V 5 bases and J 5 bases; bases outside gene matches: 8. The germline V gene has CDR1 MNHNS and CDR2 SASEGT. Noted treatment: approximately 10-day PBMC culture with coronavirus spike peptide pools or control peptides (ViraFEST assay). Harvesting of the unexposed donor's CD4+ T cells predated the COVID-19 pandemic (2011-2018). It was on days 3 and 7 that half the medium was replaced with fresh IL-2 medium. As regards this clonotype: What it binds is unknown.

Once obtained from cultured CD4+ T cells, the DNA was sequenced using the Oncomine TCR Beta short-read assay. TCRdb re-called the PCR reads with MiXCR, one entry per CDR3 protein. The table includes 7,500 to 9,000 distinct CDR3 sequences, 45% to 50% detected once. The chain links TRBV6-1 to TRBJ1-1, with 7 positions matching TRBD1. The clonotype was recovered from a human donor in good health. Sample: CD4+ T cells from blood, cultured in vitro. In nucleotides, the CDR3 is TGTGCCAGCAGTCCCCCGGGGACAGCAACTGAAGCTTTCTTT. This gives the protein CASSPPGTATEAFF.